Following are 14 T cell receptor beta chains from one sample sequenced in a study of blood T cell repertoires in COVID-19. The data were produced by immunoSEQ multiplex PCR, yet TCRdb's version contains in-frame clones alone and is incomplete. The sample lists 78,000 or so clones, 87% occurring once. The sequencing input was peripheral blood. The receptors were sampled from a woman aged 45-59 years with acute or convalescent COVID-19.

This clone was seen just once. The rearrangement links TRBV2 to TRBJ2-1, with 9 bases identical to TRBD2. CDR1 and CDR2 (germline): SNHLY, FYNNEI. V dropped 3 bases and J dropped 8; count of bases not matched to a gene: 8. This CDR3 comprises 15 residues. This CDR3 is CASSDRVAGVHEQFF. CDR3 nucleotide sequence: TGTGCCAGCAGTGATAGGGTAGCGGGGGTGCATGAGCAGTTCTTC.

This chain connects TRBV10-3 to TRBJ1-1; D remains ambiguous. With 0 bases removed from V and 5 bases from J, the gap between germline ends came to 10 bases. Germline V lookup: CDR1 ENHRY, CDR2 SYGVKD. CDR3 size: 14 residues. This CDR3 is CAISESGRETEAFF. CDR3 sequence (DNA): TGTGCCATCAGTGAGTCGGGAAGGGAGACTGAAGCTTTCTTT.

The rearrangement joins TRBV28 to TRBJ2-2; 12 bases line up with TRBD2. The junction had 7 bases not matched to a gene; V was cut back by 5 bases and J by 6 bases. The CDR3 extends over 16 amino acids. CDR1 and CDR2 (germline): MDHEN, SYDVKM. The CDR3 loop is CASSVGLAGRSGELFF. DNA for the CDR3: TGTGCCAGCAGTGTAGGACTAGCGGGACGGTCCGGGGAGCTGTTTTTT.

The J gene is TRBJ2-5, the V gene TRBV10-3, with D possibly matching TRBD2 (6 bases). CDR3 length: 12 amino acids. V was clipped by 9 bases and J by 5 bases, with 13 bases between them. The germline V gene encodes CDR1 ENHRY and CDR2 SYGVKD. CDR3 sequence (DNA): TGTGCCATTTCAGCGGGCGGGGAGACCCAGTACTTC. This encodes CAISAGGETQYF.

V is TRBV7-9 and J is TRBJ2-7; D is undetermined. The CDR3 has 13 amino acids. Trimming removed 2 bases from V and 0 bases from J, with 5 bases in between. Germline lookup yields CDR1 SEHNR and CDR2 FQNEAQ (reference sequence). Written as DNA, the CDR3 is TGTGCCAGCAGCTTAACAGACTCCTACGAGCAGTACTTC. Amino acids: CASSLTDSYEQYF. The full variable domain, its missing parts supplied by reference TRBV7-9 and TRBJ2-7, is DTGVSQNPRHKITKRGQNVTFRCDPISEHNRLYWYRQTLGQGPEFLTYFQNEAQLEKSRLLSDRFSAERPKGSFSTLEIQRTEQGDSAMYLCASSLTDSYEQYFGPGTRLTVT.

Turning to this clone: A junction end diverges from the germline sequence, so it may reflect a read error. Other DNA sequences of this sample code for an identical CDR3. The chain employs TRBV28 and TRBJ1-6; possible D gene TRBD1, 6 bases. Germline-derived CDR1 and CDR2 are MDHEN and SYDVKM. This CDR3 spans 14 amino acids. The DNA for the CDR3 is TGTGCTAGCAGCCCCACAGGGTGGAATTCACCCCTCCACTTT. It translates to CASSPTGWNSPLHF. Supplemented by reference TRBV28 and TRBJ1-6, the full variable domain reads DVKVTQSSRYLVKRTGEKVFLECVQDMDHENMFWYRQDPGLGLRLIYFSYDVKMKEKGDIPEGYSVSREKKERFSLILESASTNQTSMYLCASSPTGWNSPLHFGNGTRLTVT.

This clone has just a few counts. The chain couples TRBV10-2 to TRBJ1-5; perhaps TRBD1 as D (6 bases). The germline gives CDR1 WSHSY, CDR2 SAAADI. V dropped 5 bases and J dropped 7 bases, with 12 bases sitting between them. The CDR3 extends over 13 amino acids. DNA of the CDR3: TGCGCCAGCAGTACAGGGTCTCGGCAGCCCCAGCATTTT. Translated: CASSTGSRQPQHF.

The chain joins TRBV5-1 to TRBJ2-5; 7 nucleotides line up with TRBD1. Germline CDR1 is SGHRS and CDR2 is YFSETQ. V gave up 3 bases and J gave up 4 bases; unmatched junction bases: 15. The CDR3 totals 17 residues. The CDR3 loop reads CASSSGTVLQNLETQYF. The CDR3 DNA reads as TGCGCCAGCAGCTCCGGGACAGTCCTACAAAACTTAGAGACCCAGTACTTC.

V is TRBV19 and J is TRBJ1-6; D is undetermined. From germline, CDR1 is LNHDA and CDR2 SQIVND (reference sequence). CDR3 length: 13 amino acids. Deletions cut 4 bases from V and 4 bases from J, with 5 bases between. In DNA form, the CDR3 reads TGTGCCAGTAGTAATCGGTATAATTCACCCCTCCACTTT. Residues: CASSNRYNSPLHF.

The chain recombines TRBV5-1 with TRBJ1-4, with 7 nucleotides matching TRBD1. The CDR3 is 13 amino acids. Unmatched junction bases numbered 5, after V lost 7 bases and J lost 5 bases. Per germline, CDR1 SGHRS and CDR2 YFSETQ. CDR3 residues: CASAIQGNEKLFF. Here the CDR3 DNA reads TGCGCCAGCGCTATACAGGGGAATGAAAAACTGTTTTTT.

J is TRBJ2-3 and V is TRBV7-3; D uncertain. The length of the CDR3 is 14 residues. Germline V lookup: CDR1 SGHTA, CDR2 FQGTGA. V gave up 1 base and J gave up 2 bases, with 7 bases separating them. The DNA of the CDR3 is TGTGCCAGCAGCTTAAACAGAAACACAGATACGCAGTATTTT. This sequence encodes CASSLNRNTDTQYF.

The chain has TRBV18 and TRBJ2-3; 8 bases are a match to TRBD1. From germline, CDR1 is KGHSH and CDR2 LQKENI. This CDR3 region has 15 residues. V trimming: 4 bases; J trimming: 2 bases; junction bases outside the gene matches: 5. CDR3 residues: CASSHRDRTTDTQYF. For the CDR3, the DNA is TGTGCCAGCTCACATAGGGACAGGACCACAGATACGCAGTATTTT. Variable domain in full (rest from reference TRBV18 and TRBJ2-3): NAGVMQNPRHLVRRRGQEARLRCSPMKGHSHVYWYRQLPEEGLKFMVYLQKENIIDESGMPKERFSAEFPKEGPSILRIQQVVRGDSAAYFCASSHRDRTTDTQYFGPGTRLTVL.

The chain joins TRBV24-1 to TRBJ1-5, with a tentative D call TRBD1 (6 bases). CDR1 and CDR2 from the germline V gene are KGHDR and SFDVKD. Trimming cost V 2 bases and J 1 base, with 17 bases left between them. CDR3 size: 18 residues. DNA for the CDR3: TGTGCCACCAGTGATTCTCCCCCCCTACAGGGAAGCAATCAGCCCCAGCATTTT. Protein sequence: CATSDSPPLQGSNQPQHF.

The chain carries TRBV7-9 and TRBJ1-2; possible D gene TRBD1, 6 bases. Per germline, CDR1 SEHNR and CDR2 FQNEAQ (reference sequence). The CDR3 spans 14 residues. The germline V and J ends were trimmed by 1 base and 2 bases, with 8 bases remaining between them. The CDR3 reads CASSLEQGNYGYTF. DNA of the CDR3: TGTGCCAGCAGCTTAGAACAGGGCAACTATGGCTACACCTTC.